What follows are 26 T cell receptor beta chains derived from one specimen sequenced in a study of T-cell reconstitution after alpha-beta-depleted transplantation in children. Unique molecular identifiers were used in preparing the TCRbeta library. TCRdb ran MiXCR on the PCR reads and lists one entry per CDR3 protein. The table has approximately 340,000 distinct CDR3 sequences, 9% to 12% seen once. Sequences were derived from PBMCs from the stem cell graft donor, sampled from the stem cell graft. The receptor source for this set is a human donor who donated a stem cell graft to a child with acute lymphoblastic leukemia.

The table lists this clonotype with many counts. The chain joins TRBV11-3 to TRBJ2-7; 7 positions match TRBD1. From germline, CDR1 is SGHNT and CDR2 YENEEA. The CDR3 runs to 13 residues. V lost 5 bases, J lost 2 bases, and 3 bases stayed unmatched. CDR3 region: CASSRGQAYEQYF. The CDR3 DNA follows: TGTGCCAGCAGCAGAGGACAGGCCTACGAGCAGTACTTC.

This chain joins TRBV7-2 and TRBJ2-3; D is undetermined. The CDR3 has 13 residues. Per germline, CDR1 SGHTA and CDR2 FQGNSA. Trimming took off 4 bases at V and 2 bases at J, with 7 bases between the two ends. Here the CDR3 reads CASSSRYTDTQYF. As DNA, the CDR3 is TGTGCCAGCAGCTCCCGGTACACAGATACGCAGTATTTT.

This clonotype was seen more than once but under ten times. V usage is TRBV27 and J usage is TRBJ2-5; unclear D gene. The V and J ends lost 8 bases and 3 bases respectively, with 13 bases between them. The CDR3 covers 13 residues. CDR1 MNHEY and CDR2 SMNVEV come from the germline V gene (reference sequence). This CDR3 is CASFGLNKETQYF. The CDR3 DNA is TGTGCCAGCTTCGGCCTAAATAAAGAGACCCAGTACTTC.

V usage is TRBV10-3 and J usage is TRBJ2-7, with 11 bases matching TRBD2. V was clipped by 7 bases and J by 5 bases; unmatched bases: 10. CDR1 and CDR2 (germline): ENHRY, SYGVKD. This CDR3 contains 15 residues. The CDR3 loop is CAIKTSGVEGHEQYF. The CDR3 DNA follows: TGTGCCATCAAGACTAGCGGGGTCGAGGGCCACGAGCAGTACTTC.

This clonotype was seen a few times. The CDR3 nucleotides are TGCAGTTCGCAACTAGCGGAGCAATACAATGAGCAGTTCTTC. Translated, it gives CSSQLAEQYNEQFF. The rearrangement joins TRBV20-1 to TRBJ2-1; the match to TRBD2 covers 8 bases. V was clipped by 8 bases and J by 4 bases; unmatched bases: 10. The CDR3 sequence is 14 residues long. In germline, CDR1 is DFQATT, CDR2 SNEGSKA (reference sequence).

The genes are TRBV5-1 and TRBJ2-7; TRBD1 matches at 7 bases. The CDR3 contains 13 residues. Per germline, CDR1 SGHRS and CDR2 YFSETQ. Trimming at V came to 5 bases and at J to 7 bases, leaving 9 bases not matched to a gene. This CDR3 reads CASSRQGTGEQYF. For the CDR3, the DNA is TGCGCCAGCAGTAGACAGGGTACGGGGGAGCAGTACTTC.

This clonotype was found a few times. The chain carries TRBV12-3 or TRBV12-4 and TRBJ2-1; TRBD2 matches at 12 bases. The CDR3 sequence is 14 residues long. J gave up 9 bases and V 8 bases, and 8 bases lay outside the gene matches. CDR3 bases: TGTGCCAGCGGTAAGACTAGCGGGAGTGCTGAGCAGTTCTTC. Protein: CASGKTSGSAEQFF.

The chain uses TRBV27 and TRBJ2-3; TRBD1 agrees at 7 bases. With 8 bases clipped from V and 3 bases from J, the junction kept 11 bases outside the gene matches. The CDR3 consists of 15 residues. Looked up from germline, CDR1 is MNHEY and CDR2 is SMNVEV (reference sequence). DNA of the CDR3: TGTGCCAGCCGACAGACAGGGTTGGGGACAGATACGCAGTATTTT. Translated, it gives CASRQTGLGTDTQYF.

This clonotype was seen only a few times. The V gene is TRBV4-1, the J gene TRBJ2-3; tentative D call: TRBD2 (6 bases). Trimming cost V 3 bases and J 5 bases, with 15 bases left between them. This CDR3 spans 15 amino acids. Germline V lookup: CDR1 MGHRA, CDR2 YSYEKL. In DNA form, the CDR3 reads TGCGCCAGCAGCCAGGACCCCCGCGGGGTAGATACGCAGTATTTT. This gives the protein CASSQDPRGVDTQYF.

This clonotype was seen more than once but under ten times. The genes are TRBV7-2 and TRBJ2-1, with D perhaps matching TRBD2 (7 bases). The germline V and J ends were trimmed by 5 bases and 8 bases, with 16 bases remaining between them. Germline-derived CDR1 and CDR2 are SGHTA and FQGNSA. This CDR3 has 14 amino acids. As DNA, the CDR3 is TGTGCCAGCAGCCTTCGCGGGGGCGGGGATGAGCAGTTCTTC. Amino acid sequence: CASSLRGGGDEQFF.

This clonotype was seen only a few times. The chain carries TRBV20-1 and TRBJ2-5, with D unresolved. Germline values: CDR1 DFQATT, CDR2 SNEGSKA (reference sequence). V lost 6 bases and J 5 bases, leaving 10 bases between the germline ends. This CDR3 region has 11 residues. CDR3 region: CSAGDGETQYF. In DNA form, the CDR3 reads TGCAGTGCCGGAGATGGCGAGACCCAGTACTTC.

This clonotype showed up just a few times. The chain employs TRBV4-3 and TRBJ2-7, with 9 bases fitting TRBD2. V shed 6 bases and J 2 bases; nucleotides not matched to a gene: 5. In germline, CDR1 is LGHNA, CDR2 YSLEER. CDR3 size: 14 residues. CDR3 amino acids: CASSSGSDAYEQYF. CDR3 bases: TGCGCCAGCAGTAGCGGGAGTGATGCCTACGAGCAGTACTTC.

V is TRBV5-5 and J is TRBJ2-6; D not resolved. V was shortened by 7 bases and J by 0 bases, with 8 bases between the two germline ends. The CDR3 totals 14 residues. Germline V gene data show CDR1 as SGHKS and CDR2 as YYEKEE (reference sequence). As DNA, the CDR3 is TGTGCCAGCTATTCACTCTCTGGGGCCAACGTCCTGACTTTC. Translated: CASYSLSGANVLTF.

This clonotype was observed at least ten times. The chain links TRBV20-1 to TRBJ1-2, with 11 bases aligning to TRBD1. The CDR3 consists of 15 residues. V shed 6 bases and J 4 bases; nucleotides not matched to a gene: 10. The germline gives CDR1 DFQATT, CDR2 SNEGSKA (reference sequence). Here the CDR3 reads CSAPDRGHGGYGYTF. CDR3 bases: TGCAGTGCCCCGGACAGGGGGCATGGTGGCTATGGCTACACCTTC.

The CDR3 loop is CASSLDLAGIDNEQFF. The CDR3, as DNA: TGTGCCAGCAGCCTGGACTTAGCGGGGATAGACAATGAGCAGTTCTTC. V and J are TRBV5-6 and TRBJ2-1, with 8 bases matching TRBD2. V lost 4 bases to trimming and J lost 5 bases; unmatched junction nucleotides: 11. Germline V CDR1 and CDR2: SGHDT, YYEEEE. This CDR3 has 16 amino acids. Using reference TRBV5-6 and TRBJ2-1 for the parts outside the CDR3, the full variable domain is DAGVTQSPTHLIKTRGQQVTLRCSPKSGHDTVSWYQQALGQGPQFIFQYYEEEERQRGNFPDRFSGHQFPNYSSELNVNALLLGDSALYLCASSLDLAGIDNEQFFGPGTRLTVL.

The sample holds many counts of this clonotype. For the CDR3, the DNA is TGTGCCAGCAGCTTAGTACGGCTCCTCCCCCGAGAGACCCAGTACTTC. Translated, it gives CASSLVRLLPRETQYF. This chain joins TRBV7-9 and TRBJ2-5; D unclear. This CDR3 is built from 16 residues. V was pared by 1 base and J by 4 bases, with 16 bases between. Germline CDR1 is SEHNR and CDR2 is FQNEAQ (reference sequence).

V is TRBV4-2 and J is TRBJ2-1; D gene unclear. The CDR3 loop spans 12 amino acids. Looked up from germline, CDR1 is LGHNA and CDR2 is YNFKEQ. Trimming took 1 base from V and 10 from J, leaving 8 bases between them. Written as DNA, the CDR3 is TGTGCCAGCAGCCAAGGAAATCTCGAGCAGTTCTTC. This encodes CASSQGNLEQFF.

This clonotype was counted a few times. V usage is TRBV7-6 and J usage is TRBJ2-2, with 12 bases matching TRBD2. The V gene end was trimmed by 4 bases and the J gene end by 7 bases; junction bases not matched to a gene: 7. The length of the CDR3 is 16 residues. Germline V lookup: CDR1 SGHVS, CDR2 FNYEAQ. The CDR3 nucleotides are TGTGCCAGCAGCTCCCCGACTAGCGGGAGTGGCGGGGAGCTGTTTTTT. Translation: CASSSPTSGSGGELFF.

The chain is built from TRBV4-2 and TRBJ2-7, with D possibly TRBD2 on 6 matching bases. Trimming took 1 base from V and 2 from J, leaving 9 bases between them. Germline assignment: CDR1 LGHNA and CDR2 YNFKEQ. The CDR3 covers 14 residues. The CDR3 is CASSQGGGAYEQYF. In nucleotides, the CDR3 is TGTGCCAGCAGCCAAGGTGGAGGGGCCTACGAGCAGTACTTC.

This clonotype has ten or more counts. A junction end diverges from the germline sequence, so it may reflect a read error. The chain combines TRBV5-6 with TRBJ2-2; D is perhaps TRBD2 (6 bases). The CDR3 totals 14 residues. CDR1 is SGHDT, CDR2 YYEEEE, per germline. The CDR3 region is CASSPAGRTSGELF. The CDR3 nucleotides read TGTGCCAGCAGCCCGGCGGGACGGACATCCGGGGAGCTGTTT.

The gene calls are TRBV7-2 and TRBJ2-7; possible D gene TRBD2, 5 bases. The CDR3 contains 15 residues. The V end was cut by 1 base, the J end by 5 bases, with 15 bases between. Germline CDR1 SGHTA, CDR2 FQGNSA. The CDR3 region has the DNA TGTGCCAGCAGCTTAGGAGGTGGGAGTCTCCACGAGCAGTACTTC. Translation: CASSLGGGSLHEQYF.

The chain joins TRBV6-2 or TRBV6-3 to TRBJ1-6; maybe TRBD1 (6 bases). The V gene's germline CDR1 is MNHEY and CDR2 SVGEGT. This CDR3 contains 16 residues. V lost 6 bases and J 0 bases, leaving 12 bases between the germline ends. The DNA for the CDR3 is TGTGCCAGCAGAACCGGGACAAGCTCCTATAATTCACCCCTCCACTTT. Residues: CASRTGTSSYNSPLHF.

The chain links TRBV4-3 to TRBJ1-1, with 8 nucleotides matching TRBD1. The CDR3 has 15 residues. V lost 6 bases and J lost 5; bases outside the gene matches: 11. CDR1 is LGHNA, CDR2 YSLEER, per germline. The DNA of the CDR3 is TGCGCCAGCAGACCGAGTACAGGGGGTCTGACTGAAGCTTTCTTT. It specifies CASRPSTGGLTEAFF.

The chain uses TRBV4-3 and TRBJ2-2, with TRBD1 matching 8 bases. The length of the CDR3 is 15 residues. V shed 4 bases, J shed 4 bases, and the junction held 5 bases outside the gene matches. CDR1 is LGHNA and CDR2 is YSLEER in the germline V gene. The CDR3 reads CASSPGQGPTGELFF. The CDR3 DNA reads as TGCGCCAGCAGCCCCGGACAGGGACCCACCGGGGAGCTGTTTTTT.

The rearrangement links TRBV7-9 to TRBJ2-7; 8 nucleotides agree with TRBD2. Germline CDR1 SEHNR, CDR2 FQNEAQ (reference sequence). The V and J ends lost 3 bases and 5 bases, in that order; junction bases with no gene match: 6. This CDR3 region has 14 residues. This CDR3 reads CASSFSGSKNEQYF. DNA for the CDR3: TGTGCCAGCAGCTTCAGCGGGAGTAAAAACGAGCAGTACTTC.

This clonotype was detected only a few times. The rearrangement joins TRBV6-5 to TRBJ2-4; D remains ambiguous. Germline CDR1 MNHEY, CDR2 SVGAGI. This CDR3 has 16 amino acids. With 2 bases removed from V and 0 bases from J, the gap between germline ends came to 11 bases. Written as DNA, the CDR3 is TGTGCCAGCAGTTACCGCGATGGGTTAGCCAAAAACATTCAGTACTTC. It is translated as CASSYRDGLAKNIQYF.